Shown below are 12 T cell receptor beta chains from a single sample sequenced in a study of T cell repertoires in cytomegalovirus infection. No antigens are known for them. TCRdb reprocessed the reads with MiXCR, giving one entry per CDR3 protein. This sample yields fewer than 950,000 distinct CDR3 sequences, of which around a third are seen a single time; 9.5% to 15% belongs to the top ten. Here the sequenced sample was cultured CD8+ T cells from PBMCs, taken from culture after CMV antigen stimulation. All receptors come from a human donor in good health (CMV status not recorded). Some clones in this sample may be carry-over from other donors' samples.

There are many counts of this clonotype. CDR3 region: CAISEAGSYEQYV. In DNA form, the CDR3 reads TGTGCCATCAGTGAGGCAGGATCCTACGAGCAGTACGTC. The chain is built from TRBV10-3 and TRBJ2-7; D unresolved. Trimming removed 2 bases from V and 1 base from J, with 6 bases in between. This CDR3 has 13 residues. The germline CDR1 and CDR2 sequences are ENHRY and SYGVKD.

This rearrangement joins TRBV12-3 or TRBV12-4 to TRBJ2-7, with 12 bases identical to TRBD2. The V segment lost 5 bases and the J segment 6 bases; nucleotides outside the gene matches: 5. The CDR3 totals 14 residues. The CDR3 bases are TGTGCCAGCAGTCTCACTAGCGGGGGGTTCGAGCAGTACTTC. Its protein is CASSLTSGGFEQYF.

The chain recombines TRBV20-1 with TRBJ2-7, with D maybe TRBD2 (6 bases). Germline V CDR1 and CDR2: DFQATT, SNEGSKA (reference sequence). Trimming cost V 6 bases and J 5 bases, with 17 bases left between them. The CDR3 length is 13 residues. CDR3 coding DNA: TGCAGTGCCCTAAAGGTTCGCGGGGACGAGCAGTACGTC. It translates to CSALKVRGDEQYV.

The chain employs TRBV7-6 and TRBJ1-3, with D hard to call. Germline V gene data show CDR1 as SGHVS and CDR2 as FNYEAQ. Trimming took off 2 bases at V and 0 bases at J, with 5 bases between the two ends. CDR3 length: 14 amino acids. The CDR3 loop reads CASSLWSSGNTIYF. The CDR3 coding sequence is TGTGCCAGCAGCTTATGGAGCTCTGGAAACACCATATATTTT.

CDR3 amino acids: CASSEFPAGFTGELFF. CDR3 coding DNA: TGTGCCAGCAGTGAATTCCCAGCGGGATTCACCGGGGAGCTGTTTTTT. The V call is TRBV2, the J call TRBJ2-2; TRBD2 matches 7 bases. This CDR3 comprises 16 residues. Germline values: CDR1 SNHLY, CDR2 FYNNEI. The V segment lost 2 bases and the J segment 4 bases; nucleotides outside the gene matches: 7.

This chain joins TRBV19 and TRBJ1-1; the D is unclear. Germline V lookup: CDR1 LNHDA, CDR2 SQIVND (reference sequence). The germline V and J ends were trimmed by 10 bases and 2 bases, with 14 bases remaining between them. The CDR3 is made up of 13 amino acids. The CDR3: CATNREGNTEAFF. Written as DNA, the CDR3 is TGTGCCACGAACCGGGAGGGAAACACTGAAGCTTTCTTT.

The V and J genes are TRBV7-8 and TRBJ2-5, with 16 bases that match TRBD2. The length of the CDR3 is 17 residues. Per the germline V gene, CDR1 is SGHVS and CDR2 is FQNEAQ. V trimming: 5 bases; J trimming: 5 bases; junction bases outside the gene matches: 8. The CDR3 DNA reads TGTGCCAGCAGCACGGGACTAGCGGGGGGGCCGGAGGAGACCCAGTACTTC. It encodes CASSTGLAGGPEETQYF.

This clonotype was detected only a few times. The chain has TRBV6-5 and TRBJ1-5; D is possibly TRBD1 (6 bases). V was clipped by 8 bases and J by 4 bases, with 12 bases between them. The CDR3 is made up of 13 amino acids. Germline V gives CDR1 MNHEY, CDR2 SVGAGI. For the CDR3, the DNA is TGTGCCAGCGCCGCAGGGGTGAATCAGCCCCAGCATTTT. Residues: CASAAGVNQPQHF.

In its sample, this clonotype was seen many times. This rearrangement joins TRBV7-9 to TRBJ1-5; 7 bases map to TRBD1. The CDR3 sequence is 18 residues long. The trim removed 1 base at V and 3 bases at J, leaving 12 bases unmatched. Germline V gene data show CDR1 as SEHNR and CDR2 as FQNEAQ (reference sequence). As DNA, the CDR3 is TGTGCCAGCAGCTTAGAAGTTACCCACGAGGGGGCCAATCAGCCCCAGCATTTT. It encodes CASSLEVTHEGANQPQHF.

The table lists this clonotype with a few counts. The J gene is TRBJ2-5, the V gene TRBV7-3; tentatively, D is TRBD2 (5 bases). V was trimmed by 1 base and J by 4 bases, leaving 7 bases between them. This CDR3 spans 13 amino acids. Germline values: CDR1 SGHTA, CDR2 FQGTGA. CDR3 loop: CASSLMTTETQYF. The CDR3, as DNA: TGTGCCAGCAGCTTAATGACTACAGAGACCCAGTACTTC.

This clonotype has only a few counts. J is TRBJ1-1 and V is TRBV10-3; 9 nucleotides line up with TRBD1. The CDR3 length is 16 residues. The V and J ends lost 4 bases and 0 bases, in that order; junction bases with no gene match: 6. From germline, CDR1 is ENHRY and CDR2 SYGVKD. CDR3 protein: CAISGKTGGLNTEAFF. The CDR3 DNA reads as TGTGCCATCAGTGGGAAGACAGGGGGATTGAACACTGAAGCTTTCTTT.

The chain joins TRBV7-6 to TRBJ1-1; TRBD1 aligns across 7 bases. Germline V gene lookup returns CDR1 SGHVS and CDR2 FNYEAQ. After removal of 1 base from V and 1 base from J, the junction contained 3 bases not matched to a gene. CDR3 length equals 15 residues. The CDR3 DNA is TGTGCCAGCAGCTTAGATGAGGGGGCGAACACTGAAGCTTTCTTT. Protein product: CASSLDEGANTEAFF.